The 32 T cell receptor beta chains given below trace back to one sample, sequenced in a study of blood T cell repertoires in COVID-19. The data were produced by immunoSEQ multiplex PCR, yet TCRdb's version contains in-frame clones alone and is incomplete. The sample records 210,000 or so clones, approximately 89% being singletons. Source material: PBMCs or T cells enriched from blood (not recorded which). These receptors all come from a woman in her 30s who had been exposed to COVID-19.

This clone was observed a single time. The rearrangement joins TRBV30 to TRBJ2-5, with D possibly being TRBD1 (7 bases). Germline CDR1 and CDR2: GTSNPN and SVGIG (reference sequence). CDR3 length equals 14 residues. V was cut by 4 bases and J by 2 bases, with 14 bases left in between. As DNA, the CDR3 is TGTGCCTGGACGCGGGGACAGTGGCAAGAGACCCAGTACTTC. Translated, it gives CAWTRGQWQETQYF. Combining the CDR3 with reference TRBV30 and TRBJ2-5 gives the whole variable domain SQTIHQWPATLVQPVGSPLSLECTVEGTSNPNLYWYRQAAGRGLQLLFYSVGIGQISSEVPQNLSASRPQDRQFILSSKKLLLSDSGFYLCAWTRGQWQETQYFGPGTRLLVL.

The chain couples TRBV27 to TRBJ2-4, with TRBD1 matching over 9 bases. The CDR3 extends over 16 amino acids. V shed 1 base, J shed 3 bases, and the junction held 4 bases outside the gene matches. The germline CDR1 and CDR2 sequences are MNHEY and SMNVEV (reference sequence). CDR3 sequence: CASSLWGTGYKNIQYF. Here the CDR3 DNA reads TGTGCCAGCAGTTTATGGGGGACAGGGTACAAAAACATTCAGTACTTC.

The genes are TRBV6-5 and TRBJ1-1, with D possibly being TRBD1 (6 bases). The germline V gene has CDR1 MNHEY and CDR2 SVGAGI. The CDR3 totals 11 residues. The ends were cut back, 6 bases at V and 11 bases at J, with 13 bases in the middle. The CDR3 sequence is CASRRGSEAFF. CDR3 bases: TGTGCCAGCAGGAGGGGGAGTGAGGCTTTCTTT.

This chain links TRBV7-9 with TRBJ2-2, with a possible D match to TRBD2 (6 bases). Trimming removed 6 bases at V and 1 base at J, with 12 bases between. The CDR3 is made up of 15 amino acids. CDR1 and CDR2 from the germline V gene are SEHNR and FQNEAQ (reference sequence). Written as DNA, the CDR3 is TGTGCCAGCAGTTTGCGCGGGAAGAACACCGGGGAGCTGTTTTTT. It specifies CASSLRGKNTGELFF.

In DNA form, the CDR3 reads TGTGCCAGCAGCGGCTTAGGGGGTCAGCCCCAGCATTTT. As protein: CASSGLGGQPQHF. V and J are TRBV9 and TRBJ1-5, with D possibly TRBD1 on 6 matching bases. Germline CDR1 reads SGDLS; CDR2 reads YYNGEE. The CDR3 is 13 residues long. Deletions cut 3 bases from V and 6 bases from J, with 10 bases between.

This sequence joins TRBV2 and TRBJ2-3; TRBD2 agrees at 11 bases. The CDR3 has 14 amino acids. J lost 4 bases, V lost 6 bases, and 3 bases had no gene match. The germline gives CDR1 SNHLY, CDR2 FYNNEI. The CDR3 here is CASRLAGAADTQYF. DNA for the CDR3: TGTGCCAGCAGACTAGCGGGAGCCGCAGATACGCAGTATTTT.

This chain's CDR3 is CASSLPRGRAEAFF. The CDR3 region has the DNA TGTGCCAGCAGCCTCCCGCGGGGGAGGGCTGAAGCTTTCTTT. This chain uses TRBV28 with TRBJ1-1; maybe TRBD1 (5 bases). The germline V gene encodes CDR1 MDHEN and CDR2 SYDVKM. This CDR3 contains 14 residues. Trimming removed 6 bases from V and 6 bases from J, with 17 bases in between.

The chain couples TRBV18 to TRBJ1-2; 11 bases line up with TRBD1. The V gene's germline CDR1 is KGHSH and CDR2 LQKENI. This CDR3 is built from 15 residues. V was clipped by 5 bases and J by 2 bases; unmatched bases: 4. CDR3 residues: CASSNRTGGNYGYTF. The CDR3 DNA is TGTGCCAGCTCAAATCGGACAGGGGGCAACTATGGCTACACCTTC.

This chain connects TRBV14 to TRBJ2-1, with 7 bases aligning to TRBD1. This CDR3 comprises 16 residues. The trim removed 5 bases at V and 9 bases at J, leaving 16 bases unmatched. CDR1 is SGHDN and CDR2 is FVKESK in the germline V gene. CDR3 protein: CASSVRQGPARGEQFF. In DNA form, the CDR3 reads TGTGCCAGCAGCGTCAGACAGGGTCCGGCACGGGGTGAGCAGTTCTTC.

This chain uses TRBV7-9 with TRBJ1-1, with 8 nucleotides matching TRBD1. CDR3 size: 15 residues. J lost 4 bases, V lost 3 bases, and 7 bases had no gene match. Germline CDR1 and CDR2: SEHNR and FQNEAQ (reference sequence). This CDR3 is CASSLEGQVGTEAFF. In DNA, the CDR3 is TGTGCCAGCAGCTTGGAGGGACAGGTGGGCACTGAAGCTTTCTTT.

This chain joins TRBV19 and TRBJ2-3, with 11 nucleotides matching TRBD2. This CDR3 comprises 14 residues. The germline V gene encodes CDR1 LNHDA and CDR2 SQIVND (reference sequence). V shed 10 bases, J shed 4 bases, and the junction held 7 bases outside the gene matches. CDR3 in amino acids: CATATSGTADTQYF. The DNA for the CDR3 is TGTGCCACCGCGACTAGCGGGACTGCAGATACGCAGTATTTT.

The sample holds one count of this clone. The chain recombines TRBV6-1 with TRBJ1-1, with D possibly TRBD1 on 6 matching bases. Germline CDR1 MNHNS, CDR2 SASEGT. CDR3 length: 14 amino acids. Trimming left V 1 base short and J 5 bases short, with 11 bases between. CDR3 amino acids: CASSEGWGRTEAFF. The CDR3 DNA is TGTGCCAGCAGTGAAGGCTGGGGGCGGACTGAAGCTTTCTTT.

Only one count was recorded for this clone. V and J are TRBV12-5 and TRBJ1-2; perhaps TRBD1 as D (6 bases). The V end lost 6 bases, the J end lost 1 base, and 9 bases lay between the germline ends. This CDR3 comprises 13 residues. Germline CDR1 LGHNT, CDR2 FRNRAP. The CDR3, as DNA: TGTGCTAGTGGCTACAGGGTTAACTATGGCTACACCTTC. Its protein is CASGYRVNYGYTF.

J is TRBJ1-2 and V is TRBV7-6; D may be TRBD1 (6 bases). The CDR3 totals 18 residues. Trimming took off 5 bases at V and 0 bases at J, with 22 bases between the two ends. Germline V gene data show CDR1 as SGHVS and CDR2 as FNYEAQ. The CDR3 bases are TGTGCCAGCAGCCAAGTCTCGACAGGCCCCCCAACTAACTATGGCTACACCTTC. As protein: CASSQVSTGPPTNYGYTF.

The V call is TRBV5-1, the J call TRBJ2-2; D unclear. CDR1 and CDR2 from the germline V gene are SGHRS and YFSETQ. The CDR3 runs 15 residues. Trimming removed 6 bases at V and 0 bases at J, with 12 bases between. CDR3 sequence reads: CASISSLSNTGELFF. CDR3 in DNA: TGCGCCAGCATTAGTAGTCTATCGAACACCGGGGAGCTGTTTTTT.

The chain carries TRBV10-3 and TRBJ2-3; the match to TRBD2 covers 7 bases. Germline trimming cut 0 bases from V and 2 bases from J; bases unmatched to any gene: 5. The V gene's germline CDR1 is ENHRY and CDR2 SYGVKD. The CDR3 is 16 amino acids. The CDR3 loop reads CAISESVGGTTDTQYF. CDR3 sequence (DNA): TGTGCCATCAGTGAGTCGGTGGGAGGGACCACAGATACGCAGTATTTT.

The V gene is TRBV7-2, the J gene TRBJ2-7; 10 nucleotides line up with TRBD2. The CDR3 consists of 17 residues. CDR1 is SGHTA, CDR2 FQGNSA, per germline. V lost 0 bases and J lost 2; bases outside the gene matches: 7. The CDR3 DNA sequence: TGTGCCAGCAGCTTAGCGAGGCTAGCGGGAGAGACCTACGAGCAGTACTTC. Amino acids: CASSLARLAGETYEQYF.

V usage is TRBV24-1 and J usage is TRBJ2-2; maybe TRBD2 (6 bases). The CDR3 contains 16 residues. CDR1 KGHDR and CDR2 SFDVKD come from the germline V gene. The V gene lost 1 base and the J gene lost 6 bases, with 14 bases spanning the gap. CDR3 loop: CATSDFGGVGAGELFF. The DNA of the CDR3 is TGTGCCACCAGTGATTTCGGGGGAGTTGGCGCCGGGGAGCTGTTTTTT.

The rearrangement links TRBV7-9 to TRBJ2-7; the D is unclear. V lost 1 base, J lost 2 bases, and 6 bases lay in between. The germline CDR1 and CDR2 sequences are SEHNR and FQNEAQ (reference sequence). This CDR3 contains 13 residues. For the CDR3, the DNA is TGTGCCAGCAGCTTAGGTTCCACCTACGAGCAGTACTTC. This sequence encodes CASSLGSTYEQYF.

V usage is TRBV4-1 and J usage is TRBJ2-1, with D possibly being TRBD2 (6 bases). Per germline, CDR1 MGHRA and CDR2 YSYEKL. The CDR3 extends over 15 amino acids. Trimming cost V 2 bases and J 8 bases, with 16 bases left between them. This chain's CDR3 is CASSQSREIMDEQFF. DNA of the CDR3: TGCGCCAGCAGCCAATCACGGGAGATAATGGATGAGCAGTTCTTC.

The chain has TRBV3-1 (or the pseudogene TRBV3-2) and TRBJ2-7; possible D gene TRBD1, 6 bases. From germline, CDR1 is LGHDT and CDR2 YNNKEL (reference sequence). Trimming stripped 4 bases from V and 3 bases from J, with 19 bases between. This CDR3 contains 16 residues. This CDR3 reads CASSPALLTGRYEQYF. CDR3 DNA: TGTGCCAGCAGCCCCGCACTTTTGACAGGTCGCTACGAGCAGTACTTC.

The chain employs TRBV5-4 and TRBJ2-5, with D perhaps matching TRBD2 (5 bases). The CDR3 sequence is 13 residues long. V was trimmed by 2 bases and J by 5 bases, leaving 10 bases between them. Germline values: CDR1 SGHNT, CDR2 YYREEE (reference sequence). The CDR3 sequence: CASSFPGKETQYF. The CDR3 coding sequence is TGTGCCAGCAGCTTCCCGGGGAAGGAGACCCAGTACTTC.

The chain combines TRBV5-3 with TRBJ2-7; perhaps TRBD2 as D (5 bases). TRBV5-3 is identified as an open reading frame with a role that is uncertain. This CDR3 is built from 18 residues. V lost 6 bases to trimming and J lost 0 bases, with 25 bases between them. The CDR3, as DNA: TGTGCCAGAATCCCACCCACCCAAGTCCGGACTCCCTCCTACGAGCAGTACTTC. Amino acid sequence: CARIPPTQVRTPSYEQYF.

The CDR3 DNA sequence: TGTGCCAGCAGTACGAGTTATAGCTCTGAAGCTTTCTTT. Translating it yields CASSTSYSSEAFF. The gene calls are TRBV2 and TRBJ1-1; D unresolved. V dropped 5 bases and J dropped 6 bases, with 13 bases sitting between them. The CDR3 runs 13 residues. Germline V gene sequence: CDR1 SNHLY, CDR2 FYNNEI.

The genes are TRBV23-1 and TRBJ1-1; possible D gene TRBD1, 5 bases. TRBV23-1 belongs to the ORF category, with a function that is uncertain. V lost 3 bases and J lost 4, with 15 bases in between. The CDR3 runs 15 residues. In DNA form, the CDR3 reads TGCGCCAGCAGTCAGGAACCGGGTAGGGGCACTGAAGCTTTCTTT. It encodes CASSQEPGRGTEAFF.

The V gene is TRBV30, the J gene TRBJ2-7; D is ambiguous. The V gene's germline CDR1 is GTSNPN and CDR2 SVGIG (reference sequence). This CDR3 has 12 residues. Trimming pared 0 bases from V and 3 bases from J, leaving 6 bases between. This CDR3 reads CAWSVTDYEQYF. CDR3 nucleotides: TGTGCCTGGAGTGTAACAGACTACGAGCAGTACTTC.

V gene TRBV2 combines with J gene TRBJ1-5; TRBD1 matches at 10 bases. CDR1 SNHLY and CDR2 FYNNEI come from the germline V gene. The CDR3 sequence is 14 residues long. The trim removed 5 bases at V and 4 bases at J, leaving 2 bases unmatched. In DNA, the CDR3 is TGTGCCAGCAGTTGGACAGGGGGGAATCAGCCCCAGCATTTT. It is translated as CASSWTGGNQPQHF.

The rearrangement uses TRBV6-5 and TRBJ2-5, with D unresolved. V was pared by 2 bases and J by 5 bases, with 9 bases between. The CDR3 has 13 residues. CDR1 and CDR2 from the germline V gene are MNHEY and SVGAGI. The CDR3 region is CASSYATSETQYF. The CDR3 nucleotides are TGTGCCAGCAGTTACGCCACGAGCGAGACCCAGTACTTC.

The gene calls are TRBV5-4 and TRBJ1-3, with 7 bases fitting TRBD1. Germline V gives CDR1 SGHNT, CDR2 YYREEE (reference sequence). V shed 4 bases, J shed 8 bases, and the junction held 15 bases outside the gene matches. This CDR3 has 16 residues. Written as DNA, the CDR3 is TGTGCCAGCAGCGCGGGGACAGCCGTTCGTCAGGACACCATATATTTT. The encoded protein is CASSAGTAVRQDTIYF.

The V gene is TRBV6-5, the J gene TRBJ1-2; D remains unclear. V was pared by 2 bases and J by 3 bases, with 13 bases between. Germline assignment: CDR1 MNHEY and CDR2 SVGAGI. The CDR3 loop spans 15 amino acids. Here the CDR3 DNA reads TGTGCCAGCAGTTACGGAGGTCGCGGGCACTATGGCTACACCTTC. Its translation is CASSYGGRGHYGYTF.

This clone was seen a single time. The chain carries TRBV6-5 and TRBJ1-1; TRBD1 matches 8 bases. The CDR3 sequence is 12 residues long. The V and J ends lost 5 bases and 7 bases, in that order; junction bases with no gene match: 3. The germline gives CDR1 MNHEY, CDR2 SVGAGI. This CDR3 is CASSPGQGEAFF. The DNA of the CDR3 is TGTGCCAGCAGTCCCGGACAGGGTGAAGCTTTCTTT.

This clone was recorded only once. The V call is TRBV4-1, the J call TRBJ2-7; maybe TRBD1 (5 bases). V shed 5 bases and J shed 0 bases, with 11 bases lying between them. CDR3 length: 14 amino acids. Germline loops: CDR1 MGHRA, CDR2 YSYEKL. The CDR3: CASSWGGSSYEQYF. The CDR3 DNA follows: TGCGCCAGCAGCTGGGGCGGCTCCTCCTACGAGCAGTACTTC.